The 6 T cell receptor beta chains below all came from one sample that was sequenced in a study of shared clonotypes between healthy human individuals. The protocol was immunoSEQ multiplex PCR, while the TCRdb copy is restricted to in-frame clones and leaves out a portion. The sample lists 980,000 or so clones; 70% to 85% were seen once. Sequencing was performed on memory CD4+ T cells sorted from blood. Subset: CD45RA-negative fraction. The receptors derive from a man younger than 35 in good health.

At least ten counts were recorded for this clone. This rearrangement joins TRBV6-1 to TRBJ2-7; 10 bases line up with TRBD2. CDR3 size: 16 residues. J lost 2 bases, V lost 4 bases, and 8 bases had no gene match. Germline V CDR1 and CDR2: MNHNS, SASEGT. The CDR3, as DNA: TGTGCCAGCAGTGTGGAAGCTAGCGGGGGTACCTACGAGCAGTACTTC. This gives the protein CASSVEASGGTYEQYF.

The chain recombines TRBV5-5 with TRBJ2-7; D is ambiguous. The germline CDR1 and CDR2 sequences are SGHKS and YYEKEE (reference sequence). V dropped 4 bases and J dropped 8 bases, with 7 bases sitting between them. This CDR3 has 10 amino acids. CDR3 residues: CASSHRQQYF. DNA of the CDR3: TGTGCCAGCAGCCATAGACAGCAGTACTTC.

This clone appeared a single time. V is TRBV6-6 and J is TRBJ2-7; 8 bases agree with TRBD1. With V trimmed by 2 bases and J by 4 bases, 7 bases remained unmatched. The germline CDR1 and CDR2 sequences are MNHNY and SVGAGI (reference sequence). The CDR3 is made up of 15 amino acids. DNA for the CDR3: TGTGCCAGCAGTTACCCGGACAGGGCCAGATACGAGCAGTACTTC. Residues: CASSYPDRARYEQYF.

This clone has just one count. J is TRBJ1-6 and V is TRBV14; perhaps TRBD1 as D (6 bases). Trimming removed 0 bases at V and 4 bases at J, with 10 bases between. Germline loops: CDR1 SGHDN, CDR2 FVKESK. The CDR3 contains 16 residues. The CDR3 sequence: CASSQEGRGYNSPLHF. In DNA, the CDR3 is TGTGCCAGCAGCCAAGAGGGCAGGGGTTATAATTCACCCCTCCACTTT. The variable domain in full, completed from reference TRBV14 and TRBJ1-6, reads EAGVTQFPSHSVIEKGQTVTLRCDPISGHDNLYWYRRVMGKEIKFLLHFVKESKQDESGMPNNRFLAERTGGTYSTLKVQPAELEDSGVYFCASSQEGRGYNSPLHFGNGTRLTVT.

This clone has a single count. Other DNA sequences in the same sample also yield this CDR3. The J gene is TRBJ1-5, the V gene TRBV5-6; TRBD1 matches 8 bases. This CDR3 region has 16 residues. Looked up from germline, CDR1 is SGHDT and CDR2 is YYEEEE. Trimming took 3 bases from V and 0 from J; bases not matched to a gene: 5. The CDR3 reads CASSSGTGNSNQPQHF. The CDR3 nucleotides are TGTGCCAGCAGCTCCGGGACAGGAAATAGCAATCAGCCCCAGCATTTT. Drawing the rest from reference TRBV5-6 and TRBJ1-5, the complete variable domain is DAGVTQSPTHLIKTRGQQVTLRCSPKSGHDTVSWYQQALGQGPQFIFQYYEEEERQRGNFPDRFSGHQFPNYSSELNVNALLLGDSALYLCASSSGTGNSNQPQHFGDGTRLSIL.

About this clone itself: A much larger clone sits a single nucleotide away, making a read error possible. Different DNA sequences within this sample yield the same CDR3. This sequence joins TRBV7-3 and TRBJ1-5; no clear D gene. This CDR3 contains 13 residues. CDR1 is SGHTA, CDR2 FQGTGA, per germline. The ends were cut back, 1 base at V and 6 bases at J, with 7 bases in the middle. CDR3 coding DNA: TGTGCCAGCAGCTTAATCGAGGGTCAGCCCCAGCATTTT. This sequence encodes CASSLIEGQPQHF.